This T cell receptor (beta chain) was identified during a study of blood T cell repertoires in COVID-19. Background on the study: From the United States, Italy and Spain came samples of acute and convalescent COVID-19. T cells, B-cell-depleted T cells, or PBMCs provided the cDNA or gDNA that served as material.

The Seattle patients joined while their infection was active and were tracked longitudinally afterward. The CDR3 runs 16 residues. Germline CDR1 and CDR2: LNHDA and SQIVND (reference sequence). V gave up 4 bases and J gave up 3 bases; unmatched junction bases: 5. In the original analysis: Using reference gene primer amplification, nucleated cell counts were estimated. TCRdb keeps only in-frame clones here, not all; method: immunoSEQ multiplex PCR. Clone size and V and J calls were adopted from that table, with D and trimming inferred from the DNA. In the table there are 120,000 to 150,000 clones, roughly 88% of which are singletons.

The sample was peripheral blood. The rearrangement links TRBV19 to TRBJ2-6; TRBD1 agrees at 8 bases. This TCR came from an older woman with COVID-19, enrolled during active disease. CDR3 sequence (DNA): TGTGCCAGTAGTACTACAGGGGGATATGGGGCCAACGTCCTGACTTTC. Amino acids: CASSTTGGYGANVLTF.